This T cell receptor beta chain was recovered during a study of blood T cell repertoires in COVID-19. On the study more broadly: The study drew acute and convalescent COVID-19 samples from the United States, Italy and Spain. T cells, B-cell-depleted T cells, or PBMCs supplied cDNA or gDNA.

The CDR3 length is 15 residues. V lost 2 bases to trimming and J lost 0 bases, with 12 bases between them. Germline lookup yields CDR1 SQVTM and CDR2 ANQGSEA. In the authors' workflow: Scientists estimated how many nucleated cells there were by amplifying reference gene primers. This table comes from immunoSEQ multiplex PCR, and its TCRdb copy is limited to in-frame clones, with some not included. That table furnishes V, J and clone size, whereas the DNA furnished D and trimming. Seen here are about 120,000 clones, 70% to 90% observed once, and the top ten hold around 4.8%. The sample comprised peripheral blood. The chain recombines TRBV29-1 with TRBJ2-3; a possible D gene is TRBD2 (5 bases). The sequence derives from a human donor in a cohort sampled during active COVID-19. CDR3 protein: CSVEHGMSSTDTQYF. The DNA of the CDR3 is TGCAGCGTTGAACACGGGATGAGTAGCACAGATACGCAGTATTTT.